Listed here are 5 T cell receptor beta chains from one sample, sequenced in a study of blood T cell repertoires in COVID-19. Clones were sequenced by immunoSEQ multiplex PCR, and TCRdb holds only the in-frame ones, with some missing. This repertoire shows about 65,000 clones, about 77% found once; its top ten account for 25% to 40%. The specimen was peripheral blood. These receptor sequences come from a human donor in a cohort sampled during active COVID-19.

The chain uses TRBV18 and TRBJ1-6; D is perhaps TRBD1 (6 bases). The germline CDR1 and CDR2 sequences are KGHSH and LQKENI. The CDR3 spans 15 residues. The V gene lost 2 bases and the J gene lost 6 bases, with 11 bases spanning the gap. In DNA form, the CDR3 reads TGTGCCAGCTCACCAAATGGACAGCCTAATTCACCCCTCCACTTT. It codes for CASSPNGQPNSPLHF.

A single count supports this clone. This sequence joins TRBV3-1 (or the pseudogene TRBV3-2) and TRBJ1-3; D remains ambiguous. This CDR3 has 16 residues. Trimming took off 3 bases at V and 0 bases at J, with 12 bases between the two ends. Germline loops: CDR1 LGHDT, CDR2 YNNKEL (reference sequence). CDR3 bases: TGTGCCAGCAGCCAGGGTGGGGAGTTCTCTGGAAACACCATATATTTT. Translating it yields CASSQGGEFSGNTIYF.

Only a few counts were recorded for this clone. The J gene is TRBJ2-3, the V gene TRBV24-1, with D tentatively TRBD1 (5 bases). Trimming removed 1 base from V and 6 bases from J, with 22 bases in between. There are 18 residues in the CDR3. Germline V gives CDR1 KGHDR, CDR2 SFDVKD. CDR3 sequence (DNA): TGTGCCACCAGTGATTTTTCGACAGACATCACTTCTGGGGATACGCAGTATTTT. Translation: CATSDFSTDITSGDTQYF.

The chain links TRBV23-1 to TRBJ2-2, with 8 bases identical to TRBD1. TRBV23-1 is an open reading frame whose function is uncertain. The junction had 19 bases not matched to a gene; V was cut back by 10 bases and J by 6 bases. CDR3 size: 17 residues. CDR3 DNA: TGCGCCACTACGGGTCAGGGGGCGGCCGGTGTTTCCGGGGAGCTGTTTTTT. Its translation is CATTGQGAAGVSGELFF.

The chain recombines TRBV10-3 with TRBJ2-3, with a tentative D call TRBD2 (5 bases). The CDR3 spans 13 residues. V was clipped by 5 bases and J by 3 bases, with 9 bases between them. Per germline, CDR1 ENHRY and CDR2 SYGVKD. The CDR3 loop reads CAISNRGTDTQYF. The CDR3 DNA reads TGTGCCATCAGTAATCGGGGAACAGATACGCAGTATTTT.